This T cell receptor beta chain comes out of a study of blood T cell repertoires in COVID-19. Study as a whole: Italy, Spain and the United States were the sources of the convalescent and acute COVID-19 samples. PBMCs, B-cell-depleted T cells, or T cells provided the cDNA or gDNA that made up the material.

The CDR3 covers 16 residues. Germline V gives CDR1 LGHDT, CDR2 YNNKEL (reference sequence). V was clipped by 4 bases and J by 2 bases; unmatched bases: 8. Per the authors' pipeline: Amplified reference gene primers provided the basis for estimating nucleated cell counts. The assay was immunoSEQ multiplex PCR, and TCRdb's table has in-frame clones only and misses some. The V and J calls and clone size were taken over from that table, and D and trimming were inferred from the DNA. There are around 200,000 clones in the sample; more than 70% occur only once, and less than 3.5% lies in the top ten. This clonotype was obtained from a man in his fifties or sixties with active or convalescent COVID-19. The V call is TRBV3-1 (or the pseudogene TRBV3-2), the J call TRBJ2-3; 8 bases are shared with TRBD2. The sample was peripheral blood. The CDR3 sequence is CASSPRAGAFTDTQYF. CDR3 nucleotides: TGTGCCAGCAGCCCACGAGCGGGGGCCTTCACAGATACGCAGTATTTT.